This T cell receptor (beta chain) was sequenced for a study of CD8 T cells in Susac syndrome. Stable or active relapsing-remitting multiple sclerosis, untreated and meeting revised McDonald criteria, defined the controls. From germline, CDR1 is DFQATT and CDR2 SNEGSKA (reference sequence). The CDR3 covers 13 residues. Deletions cut 3 bases from V and 1 base from J, with 9 bases between. The RNA input was about 0.5 to 1 ug, and it was reverse transcribed with random hexamers. TCRdb re-called the immunoSEQ multiplex PCR reads with MiXCR, one entry per CDR3 protein. This sample has roughly 150,000 distinct CDR3 sequences, with 95% found just once.

The source of this sequence is a human donor with multiple sclerosis. J is TRBJ2-5 and V is TRBV20-1; D call uncertain. Sequenced material: CD8+ T cells from PBMCs. CDR3 in DNA: TGCAGTGCTAGTGTGCAGTCCCAAGAGACCCAGTACTTC. This codes for CSASVQSQETQYF.